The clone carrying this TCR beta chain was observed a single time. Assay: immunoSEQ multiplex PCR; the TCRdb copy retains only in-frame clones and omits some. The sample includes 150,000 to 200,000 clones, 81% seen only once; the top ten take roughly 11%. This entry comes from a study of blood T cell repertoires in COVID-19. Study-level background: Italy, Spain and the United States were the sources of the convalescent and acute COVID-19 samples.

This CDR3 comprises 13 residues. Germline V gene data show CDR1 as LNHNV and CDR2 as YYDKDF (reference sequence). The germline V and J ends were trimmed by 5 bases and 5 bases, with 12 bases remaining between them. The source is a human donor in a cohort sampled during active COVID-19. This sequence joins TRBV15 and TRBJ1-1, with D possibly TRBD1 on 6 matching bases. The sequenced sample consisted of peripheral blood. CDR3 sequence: CATSSRGDTEAFF. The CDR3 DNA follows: TGTGCCACCAGCTCCAGGGGCGATACTGAAGCTTTCTTT.